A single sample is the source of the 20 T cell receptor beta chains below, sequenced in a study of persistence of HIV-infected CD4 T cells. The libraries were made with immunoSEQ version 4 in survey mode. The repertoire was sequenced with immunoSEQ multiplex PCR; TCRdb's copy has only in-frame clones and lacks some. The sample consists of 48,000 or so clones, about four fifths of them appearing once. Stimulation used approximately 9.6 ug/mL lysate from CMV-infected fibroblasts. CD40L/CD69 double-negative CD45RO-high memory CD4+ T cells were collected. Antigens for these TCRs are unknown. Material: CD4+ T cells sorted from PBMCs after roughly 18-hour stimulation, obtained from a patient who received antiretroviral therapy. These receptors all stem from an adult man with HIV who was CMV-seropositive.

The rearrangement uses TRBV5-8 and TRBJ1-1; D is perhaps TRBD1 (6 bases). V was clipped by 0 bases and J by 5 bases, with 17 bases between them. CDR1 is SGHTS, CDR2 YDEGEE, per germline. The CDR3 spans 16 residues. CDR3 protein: CASSLVGGGVRTEAFF. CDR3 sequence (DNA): TGTGCCAGCAGCTTGGTCGGGGGCGGGGTGAGGACTGAAGCTTTCTTT.

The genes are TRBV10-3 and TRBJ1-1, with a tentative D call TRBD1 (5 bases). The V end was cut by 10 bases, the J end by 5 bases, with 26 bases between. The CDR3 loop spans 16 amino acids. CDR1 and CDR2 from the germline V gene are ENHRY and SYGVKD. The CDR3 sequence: CATGAGTYLKETEAFF. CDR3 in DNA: TGTGCCACCGGGGCCGGGACCTACTTGAAAGAAACTGAAGCTTTCTTT.

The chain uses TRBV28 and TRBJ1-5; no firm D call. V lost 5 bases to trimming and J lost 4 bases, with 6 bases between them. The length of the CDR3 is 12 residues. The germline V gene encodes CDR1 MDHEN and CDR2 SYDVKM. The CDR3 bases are TGTGCCAGCAGTGAAAGAAATCAGCCCCAGCATTTT. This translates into CASSERNQPQHF.

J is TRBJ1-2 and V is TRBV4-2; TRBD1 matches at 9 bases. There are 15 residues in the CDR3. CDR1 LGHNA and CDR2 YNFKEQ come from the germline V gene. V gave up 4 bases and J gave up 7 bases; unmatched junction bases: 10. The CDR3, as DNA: TGTGCCAGCAGCCCCCCGGGGACAGGGAATCGTGGCTACACCTTC. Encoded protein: CASSPPGTGNRGYTF.

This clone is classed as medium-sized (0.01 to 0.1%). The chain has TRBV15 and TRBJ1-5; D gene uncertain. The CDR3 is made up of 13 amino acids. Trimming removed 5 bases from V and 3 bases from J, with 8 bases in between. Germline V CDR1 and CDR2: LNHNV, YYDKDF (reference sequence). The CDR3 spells CATSSSPNQPQHF. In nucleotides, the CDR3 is TGTGCCACCAGCTCCAGCCCCAATCAGCCCCAGCATTTT.

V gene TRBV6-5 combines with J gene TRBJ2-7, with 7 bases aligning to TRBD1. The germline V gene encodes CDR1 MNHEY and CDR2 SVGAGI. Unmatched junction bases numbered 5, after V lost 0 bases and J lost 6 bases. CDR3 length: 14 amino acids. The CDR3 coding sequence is TGTGCCAGCAGTTACTCTAGGGACAGAGGCGAGCAGTACTTC. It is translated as CASSYSRDRGEQYF.

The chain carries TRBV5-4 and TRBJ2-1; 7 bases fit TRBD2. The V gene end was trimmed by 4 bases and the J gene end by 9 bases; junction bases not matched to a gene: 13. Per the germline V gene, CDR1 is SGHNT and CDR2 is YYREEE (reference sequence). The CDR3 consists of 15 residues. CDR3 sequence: CASSPGWTSGGEQFF. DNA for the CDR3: TGTGCCAGCAGCCCGGGCTGGACTAGTGGAGGTGAGCAGTTCTTC.

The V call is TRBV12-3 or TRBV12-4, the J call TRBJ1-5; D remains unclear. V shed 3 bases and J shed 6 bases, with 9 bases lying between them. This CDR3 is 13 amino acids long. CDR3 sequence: CASSFESAQPQHF. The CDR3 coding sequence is TGTGCCAGCAGTTTTGAGTCGGCTCAGCCCCAGCATTTT.

CDR3 nucleotide sequence: TGCGCCAGCAGCCAAGACCGGGGGACCCAGTACTTC. This codes for CASSQDRGTQYF. The chain combines TRBV4-3 with TRBJ2-5; D perhaps matches TRBD2 (5 bases). The CDR3 is 12 residues long. Trimming removed 0 bases from V and 7 bases from J, with 6 bases in between. Germline values: CDR1 LGHNA, CDR2 YSLEER.

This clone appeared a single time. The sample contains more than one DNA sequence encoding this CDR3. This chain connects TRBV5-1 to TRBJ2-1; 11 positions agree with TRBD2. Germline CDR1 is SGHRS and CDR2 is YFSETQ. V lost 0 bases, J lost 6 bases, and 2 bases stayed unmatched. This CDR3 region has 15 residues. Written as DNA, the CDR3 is TGCGCCAGCAGCTTGGCCCTAGCGGGGGGCAATGAGCAGTTCTTC. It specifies CASSLALAGGNEQFF.

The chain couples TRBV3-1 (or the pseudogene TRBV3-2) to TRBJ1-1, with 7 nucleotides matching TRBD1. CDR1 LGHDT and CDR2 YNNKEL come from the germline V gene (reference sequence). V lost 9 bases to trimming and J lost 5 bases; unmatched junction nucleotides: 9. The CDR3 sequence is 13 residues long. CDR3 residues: CASKTGSGTEAFF. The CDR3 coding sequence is TGTGCCAGTAAGACAGGGAGTGGGACTGAAGCTTTCTTT.

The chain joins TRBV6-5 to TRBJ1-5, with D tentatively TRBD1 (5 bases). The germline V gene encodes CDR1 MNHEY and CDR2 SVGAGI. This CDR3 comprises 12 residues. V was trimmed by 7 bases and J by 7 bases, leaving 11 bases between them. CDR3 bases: TGTGCCAGCACGGGGGAGGGGCAGCCCCAGCATTTT. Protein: CASTGEGQPQHF.

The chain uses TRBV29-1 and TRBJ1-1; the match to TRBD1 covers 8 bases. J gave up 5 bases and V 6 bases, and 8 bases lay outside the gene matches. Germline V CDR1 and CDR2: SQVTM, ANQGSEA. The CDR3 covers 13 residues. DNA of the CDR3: TGCAGCGTGGGAGAACACAGGGGGACTGAAGCTTTCTTT. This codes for CSVGEHRGTEAFF.

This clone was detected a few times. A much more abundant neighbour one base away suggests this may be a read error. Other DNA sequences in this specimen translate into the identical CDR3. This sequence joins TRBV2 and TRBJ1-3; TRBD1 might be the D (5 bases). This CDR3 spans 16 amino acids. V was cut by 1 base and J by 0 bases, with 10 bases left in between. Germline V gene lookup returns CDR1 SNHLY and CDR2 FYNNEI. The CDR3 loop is CASSEGQRYSGNTIYF. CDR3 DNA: TGTGCCAGCAGTGAAGGACAGCGCTACTCTGGAAACACCATATATTTT.

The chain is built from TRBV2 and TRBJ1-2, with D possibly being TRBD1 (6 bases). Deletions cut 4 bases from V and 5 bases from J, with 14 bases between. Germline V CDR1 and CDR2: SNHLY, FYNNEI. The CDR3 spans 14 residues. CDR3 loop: CASSAYRDTYGYTF. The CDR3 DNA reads TGTGCCAGCAGTGCTTACCGGGACACGTATGGCTACACCTTC.

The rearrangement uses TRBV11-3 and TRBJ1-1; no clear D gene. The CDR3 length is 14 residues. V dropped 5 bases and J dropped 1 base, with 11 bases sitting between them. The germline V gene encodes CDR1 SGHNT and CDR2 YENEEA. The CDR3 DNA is TGTGCCAGCAGCCGCGCCGGCACGAACACTGAAGCTTTCTTT. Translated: CASSRAGTNTEAFF. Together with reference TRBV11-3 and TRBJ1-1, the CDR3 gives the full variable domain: EAGVVQSPRYKIIEKKQPVAFWCNPISGHNTLYWYLQNLGQGPELLIRYENEEAVDDSQLPKDRFSAERLKGVDSTLKIQPAELGDSAVYLCASSRAGTNTEAFFGQGTRLTVV.

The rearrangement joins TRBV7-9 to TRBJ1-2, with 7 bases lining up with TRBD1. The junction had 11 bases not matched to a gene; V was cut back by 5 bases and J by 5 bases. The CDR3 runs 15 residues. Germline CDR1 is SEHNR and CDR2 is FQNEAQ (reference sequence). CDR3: CASSPGTEIFYGYTF. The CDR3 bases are TGTGCCAGCAGCCCCGGGACAGAAATTTTTTATGGCTACACCTTC.

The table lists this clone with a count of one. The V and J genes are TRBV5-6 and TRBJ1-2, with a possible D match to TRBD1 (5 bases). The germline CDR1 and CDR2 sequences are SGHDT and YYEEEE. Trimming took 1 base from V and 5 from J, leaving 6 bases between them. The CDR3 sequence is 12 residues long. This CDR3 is CASSLWGYGYTF. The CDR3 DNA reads TGTGCCAGCAGCTTGTGGGGGTATGGCTACACCTTC.

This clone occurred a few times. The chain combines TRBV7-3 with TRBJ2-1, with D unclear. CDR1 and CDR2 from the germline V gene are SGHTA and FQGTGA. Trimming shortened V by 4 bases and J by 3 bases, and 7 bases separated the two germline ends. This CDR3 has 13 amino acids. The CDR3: CASSSALYNEQFF. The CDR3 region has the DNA TGTGCCAGCAGCTCCGCCCTCTACAATGAGCAGTTCTTC.

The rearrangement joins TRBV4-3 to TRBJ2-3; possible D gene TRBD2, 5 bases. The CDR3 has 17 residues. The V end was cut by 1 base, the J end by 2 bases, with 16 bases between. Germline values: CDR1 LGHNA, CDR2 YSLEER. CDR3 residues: CASSQGEGRLLTDTQYF. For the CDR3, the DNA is TGCGCCAGCAGCCAAGGAGAGGGCAGGCTACTCACAGATACGCAGTATTTT.